A single sample gave rise to the 20 T cell receptor beta chains below, sequenced in a study of blood T cell repertoires in COVID-19. Assay: immunoSEQ multiplex PCR; the TCRdb copy retains only in-frame clones and omits some. The sample lists tens of thousands of clones; about 87% were seen once. Source material: peripheral blood. The receptors derive from a man aged 50-60 years with active COVID-19.

The genes are TRBV4-3 and TRBJ2-7, with D possibly being TRBD2 (5 bases). Trimming shortened V by 2 bases and J by 3 bases, and 17 bases separated the two germline ends. Germline V gene data show CDR1 as LGHNA and CDR2 as YSLEER. CDR3 length equals 16 residues. For the CDR3, the DNA is TGCGCCAGCAGCCAAAAAAGAGGGAGCGGCTACTACGAGCAGTACTTC. This translates into CASSQKRGSGYYEQYF.

The chain links TRBV19 to TRBJ1-2; the D is unclear. Trimming stripped 7 bases from V and 5 bases from J, with 11 bases between. The CDR3 spans 12 residues. The V gene's germline CDR1 is LNHDA and CDR2 SQIVND (reference sequence). CDR3 bases: TGTGCCAGTACCCCTGGGAGGTATGGCTACACCTTC. Its translation: CASTPGRYGYTF.

This chain joins TRBV7-2 and TRBJ1-3, with 7 bases matching TRBD1. The germline gives CDR1 SGHTA, CDR2 FQGNSA. The CDR3 has 16 residues. Trimming removed 4 bases from V and 4 bases from J; junction bases left unmatched: 10. The CDR3 DNA reads TGTGCCAGCAGCTATCTTCGACAGGGCGCGGGAAACACCATATATTTT. It encodes CASSYLRQGAGNTIYF.

V and J are TRBV5-1 and TRBJ2-5; 7 bases are shared with TRBD2. Germline CDR1 is SGHRS and CDR2 is YFSETQ. V lost 3 bases to trimming and J lost 4 bases; unmatched junction nucleotides: 9. CDR3 length: 15 amino acids. The CDR3 DNA is TGCGCCAGCAGCTCGTTCTGGGGGGGTGGAGAGACCCAGTACTTC. It codes for CASSSFWGGGETQYF.

The chain recombines TRBV4-1 with TRBJ1-5, with D maybe TRBD1 (5 bases). V lost 1 base and J 0 bases, leaving 16 bases between the germline ends. CDR3 size: 18 residues. Germline lookup yields CDR1 MGHRA and CDR2 YSYEKL. The CDR3 loop reads CASSQALMGGYSNQPQHF. The CDR3 DNA reads TGCGCCAGCAGCCAAGCCTTGATGGGGGGATATAGCAATCAGCCCCAGCATTTT.

The chain carries TRBV6-5 and TRBJ2-5, with 7 bases that match TRBD1. J lost 1 base, V lost 5 bases, and 4 bases had no gene match. This CDR3 region has 14 residues. From germline, CDR1 is MNHEY and CDR2 SVGAGI. The CDR3 coding sequence is TGTGCCAGCAGTCTGACAGGGACCCAAGAGACCCAGTACTTC. As protein: CASSLTGTQETQYF.

V is TRBV5-5 and J is TRBJ2-7; 14 nucleotides match TRBD2. The CDR3 loop spans 15 amino acids. Losses at the gene ends were 1 base for V and 10 bases for J; bases not matched to a gene: 7. Germline assignment: CDR1 SGHKS and CDR2 YYEKEE (reference sequence). CDR3 DNA sequence: TGTGCCAGCAGCTTGTGGGGGACTAGCGGGAGTCTTCAGTACTTC. This encodes CASSLWGTSGSLQYF.

V and J are TRBV6-4 and TRBJ1-6, with D perhaps TRBD1 (5 bases). Trimming pared 4 bases from V and 14 bases from J, leaving 12 bases between. Per the germline V gene, CDR1 is MRHNA and CDR2 is SNTAGT. This CDR3 comprises 12 residues. The CDR3 DNA reads TGTGCCAGCAGTGGTCAGGGTGGAGCCCTCCACTTT. The encoded protein is CASSGQGGALHF.

V is TRBV5-4 and J is TRBJ1-1; a weak D match, TRBD1 (6 bases). CDR1 and CDR2 (germline): SGHNT, YYREEE (reference sequence). V was shortened by 4 bases and J by 6 bases, with 19 bases between the two germline ends. This CDR3 spans 15 amino acids. The CDR3 nucleotides read TGTGCCAGCAGCGTAGGGACAACCTTTGGCGCTGAAGCTTTCTTT. This codes for CASSVGTTFGAEAFF.

In its sample, this clone was seen once. Here the CDR3 DNA reads TGTGCCAGCAGCTTCGGACAGACTAACACTGAAGCTTTCTTT. It is translated as CASSFGQTNTEAFF. V usage is TRBV6-2 or TRBV6-3 and J usage is TRBJ1-1, with D possibly being TRBD1 (6 bases). Germline V gene data show CDR1 as MNHEY and CDR2 as SVGEGT. Trimming pared 6 bases from V and 2 bases from J, leaving 13 bases between. This CDR3 contains 14 residues.

CDR3 nucleotides: TGTGCCAGCAGCCTCGACAGGGACCAGCCCCAGCATTTT. It encodes CASSLDRDQPQHF. The chain joins TRBV2 to TRBJ1-5, with 7 nucleotides matching TRBD1. Germline trimming cut 6 bases from V and 7 bases from J; bases unmatched to any gene: 6. The CDR3 is made up of 13 amino acids. Germline CDR1 and CDR2: SNHLY and FYNNEI. Complete variable domain (other parts from reference TRBV2 and TRBJ1-5): EPEVTQTPSHQVTQMGQEVILRCVPISNHLYFYWYRQILGQKVEFLVSFYNNEISEKSEIFDDQFSVERPDGSNFTLKIRSTKLEDSAMYFCASSLDRDQPQHFGDGTRLSIL.

This clone was detected once. This chain links TRBV5-4 with TRBJ2-7; 9 bases map to TRBD1. The CDR3 consists of 14 residues. Germline CDR1 is SGHNT and CDR2 is YYREEE (reference sequence). The V segment lost 0 bases and the J segment 7 bases; nucleotides outside the gene matches: 5. The CDR3 DNA reads as TGTGCCAGCAGCTTGGAACAGGGGGCTGGGGAGCAGTACTTC. As protein: CASSLEQGAGEQYF.

V is TRBV5-1 and J is TRBJ2-7, with TRBD1 as a possible D gene (5 bases). This CDR3 is built from 12 residues. Germline-derived CDR1 and CDR2 are SGHRS and YFSETQ. V lost 2 bases, J lost 4 bases, and 7 bases lay in between. In DNA, the CDR3 is TGCGCCAGCAGCTTTGACAGATACGAGCAGTACTTC. It codes for CASSFDRYEQYF.

The rearrangement uses TRBV7-8 and TRBJ2-1; TRBD1 matches at 9 bases. Germline V gene data show CDR1 as SGHVS and CDR2 as FQNEAQ. J was trimmed by 8 bases and V by 5 bases; bases with no gene match: 13. The CDR3 has 16 residues. CDR3: CASSPLYRDRADEQFF. CDR3 nucleotide sequence: TGTGCCAGCAGCCCACTCTACCGGGACAGGGCCGATGAGCAGTTCTTC.

V and J are TRBV6-5 and TRBJ2-7, with 9 bases fitting TRBD1. CDR1 is MNHEY and CDR2 is SVGAGI in the germline V gene. The CDR3 covers 15 residues. J lost 0 bases, V lost 8 bases, and 8 bases had no gene match. The DNA for the CDR3 is TGTGCCAGCCACGGACAGGGGTCCTCCTCCTACGAGCAGTACTTC. It specifies CASHGQGSSSYEQYF.

CDR3 sequence: CASSLAGPGELFF. As DNA, the CDR3 is TGTGCCAGTAGTTTGGCAGGGCCCGGGGAGCTGTTTTTT. The chain joins TRBV19 to TRBJ2-2, with D possibly being TRBD1 (5 bases). Trimming took 5 bases from V and 6 from J, leaving 10 bases between them. CDR1 LNHDA and CDR2 SQIVND come from the germline V gene (reference sequence). CDR3 length equals 13 residues.

The chain employs TRBV5-1 and TRBJ1-1; D not resolved. Trimming cost V 4 bases and J 0 bases, with 10 bases left between them. The CDR3 has 14 amino acids. CDR1 is SGHRS, CDR2 YFSETQ, per germline. The CDR3 DNA is TGCGCCAGCAGCCTCGATACTATGAACACTGAAGCTTTCTTT. This translates into CASSLDTMNTEAFF. The variable domain in full, with the rest retrieved from reference TRBV5-1 and TRBJ1-1, is KAGVTQTPRYLIKTRGQQVTLSCSPISGHRSVSWYQQTPGQGLQFLFEYFSETQRNKGNFPGRFSGRQFSNSRSEMNVSTLELGDSALYLCASSLDTMNTEAFFGQGTRLTVV.

The rearrangement links TRBV27 to TRBJ2-3, with 10 bases aligning to TRBD2. CDR1 and CDR2 from the germline V gene are MNHEY and SMNVEV (reference sequence). V shed 8 bases and J 0 bases; nucleotides not matched to a gene: 17. The CDR3 covers 19 residues. As DNA, the CDR3 is TGTGCCAGCCGAGAGCTAGCGGGAGCAGGTGGTGGTAGCACAGATACGCAGTATTTT. Protein sequence: CASRELAGAGGGSTDTQYF.

This clone was seen more than once but under ten times. The chain combines TRBV7-9 with TRBJ1-1; D unresolved. Trimming removed 5 bases at V and 1 base at J, with 14 bases between. The CDR3 is 15 amino acids. Germline lookup yields CDR1 SEHNR and CDR2 FQNEAQ (reference sequence). CDR3 DNA: TGTGCCAGCAGCGAAGGGCGCCGGGAGAACACTGAAGCTTTCTTT. This gives the protein CASSEGRRENTEAFF.

V gene TRBV6-5 combines with J gene TRBJ2-1; tentatively, D is TRBD2 (6 bases). Trimming took 9 bases from V and 6 from J, leaving 21 bases between them. The germline V gene encodes CDR1 MNHEY and CDR2 SVGAGI. This CDR3 contains 15 residues. CDR3 DNA: TGTGCCAGTAAGAGCCGGGACTTCATGGGCAATGAGCAGTTCTTC. The encoded protein is CASKSRDFMGNEQFF.